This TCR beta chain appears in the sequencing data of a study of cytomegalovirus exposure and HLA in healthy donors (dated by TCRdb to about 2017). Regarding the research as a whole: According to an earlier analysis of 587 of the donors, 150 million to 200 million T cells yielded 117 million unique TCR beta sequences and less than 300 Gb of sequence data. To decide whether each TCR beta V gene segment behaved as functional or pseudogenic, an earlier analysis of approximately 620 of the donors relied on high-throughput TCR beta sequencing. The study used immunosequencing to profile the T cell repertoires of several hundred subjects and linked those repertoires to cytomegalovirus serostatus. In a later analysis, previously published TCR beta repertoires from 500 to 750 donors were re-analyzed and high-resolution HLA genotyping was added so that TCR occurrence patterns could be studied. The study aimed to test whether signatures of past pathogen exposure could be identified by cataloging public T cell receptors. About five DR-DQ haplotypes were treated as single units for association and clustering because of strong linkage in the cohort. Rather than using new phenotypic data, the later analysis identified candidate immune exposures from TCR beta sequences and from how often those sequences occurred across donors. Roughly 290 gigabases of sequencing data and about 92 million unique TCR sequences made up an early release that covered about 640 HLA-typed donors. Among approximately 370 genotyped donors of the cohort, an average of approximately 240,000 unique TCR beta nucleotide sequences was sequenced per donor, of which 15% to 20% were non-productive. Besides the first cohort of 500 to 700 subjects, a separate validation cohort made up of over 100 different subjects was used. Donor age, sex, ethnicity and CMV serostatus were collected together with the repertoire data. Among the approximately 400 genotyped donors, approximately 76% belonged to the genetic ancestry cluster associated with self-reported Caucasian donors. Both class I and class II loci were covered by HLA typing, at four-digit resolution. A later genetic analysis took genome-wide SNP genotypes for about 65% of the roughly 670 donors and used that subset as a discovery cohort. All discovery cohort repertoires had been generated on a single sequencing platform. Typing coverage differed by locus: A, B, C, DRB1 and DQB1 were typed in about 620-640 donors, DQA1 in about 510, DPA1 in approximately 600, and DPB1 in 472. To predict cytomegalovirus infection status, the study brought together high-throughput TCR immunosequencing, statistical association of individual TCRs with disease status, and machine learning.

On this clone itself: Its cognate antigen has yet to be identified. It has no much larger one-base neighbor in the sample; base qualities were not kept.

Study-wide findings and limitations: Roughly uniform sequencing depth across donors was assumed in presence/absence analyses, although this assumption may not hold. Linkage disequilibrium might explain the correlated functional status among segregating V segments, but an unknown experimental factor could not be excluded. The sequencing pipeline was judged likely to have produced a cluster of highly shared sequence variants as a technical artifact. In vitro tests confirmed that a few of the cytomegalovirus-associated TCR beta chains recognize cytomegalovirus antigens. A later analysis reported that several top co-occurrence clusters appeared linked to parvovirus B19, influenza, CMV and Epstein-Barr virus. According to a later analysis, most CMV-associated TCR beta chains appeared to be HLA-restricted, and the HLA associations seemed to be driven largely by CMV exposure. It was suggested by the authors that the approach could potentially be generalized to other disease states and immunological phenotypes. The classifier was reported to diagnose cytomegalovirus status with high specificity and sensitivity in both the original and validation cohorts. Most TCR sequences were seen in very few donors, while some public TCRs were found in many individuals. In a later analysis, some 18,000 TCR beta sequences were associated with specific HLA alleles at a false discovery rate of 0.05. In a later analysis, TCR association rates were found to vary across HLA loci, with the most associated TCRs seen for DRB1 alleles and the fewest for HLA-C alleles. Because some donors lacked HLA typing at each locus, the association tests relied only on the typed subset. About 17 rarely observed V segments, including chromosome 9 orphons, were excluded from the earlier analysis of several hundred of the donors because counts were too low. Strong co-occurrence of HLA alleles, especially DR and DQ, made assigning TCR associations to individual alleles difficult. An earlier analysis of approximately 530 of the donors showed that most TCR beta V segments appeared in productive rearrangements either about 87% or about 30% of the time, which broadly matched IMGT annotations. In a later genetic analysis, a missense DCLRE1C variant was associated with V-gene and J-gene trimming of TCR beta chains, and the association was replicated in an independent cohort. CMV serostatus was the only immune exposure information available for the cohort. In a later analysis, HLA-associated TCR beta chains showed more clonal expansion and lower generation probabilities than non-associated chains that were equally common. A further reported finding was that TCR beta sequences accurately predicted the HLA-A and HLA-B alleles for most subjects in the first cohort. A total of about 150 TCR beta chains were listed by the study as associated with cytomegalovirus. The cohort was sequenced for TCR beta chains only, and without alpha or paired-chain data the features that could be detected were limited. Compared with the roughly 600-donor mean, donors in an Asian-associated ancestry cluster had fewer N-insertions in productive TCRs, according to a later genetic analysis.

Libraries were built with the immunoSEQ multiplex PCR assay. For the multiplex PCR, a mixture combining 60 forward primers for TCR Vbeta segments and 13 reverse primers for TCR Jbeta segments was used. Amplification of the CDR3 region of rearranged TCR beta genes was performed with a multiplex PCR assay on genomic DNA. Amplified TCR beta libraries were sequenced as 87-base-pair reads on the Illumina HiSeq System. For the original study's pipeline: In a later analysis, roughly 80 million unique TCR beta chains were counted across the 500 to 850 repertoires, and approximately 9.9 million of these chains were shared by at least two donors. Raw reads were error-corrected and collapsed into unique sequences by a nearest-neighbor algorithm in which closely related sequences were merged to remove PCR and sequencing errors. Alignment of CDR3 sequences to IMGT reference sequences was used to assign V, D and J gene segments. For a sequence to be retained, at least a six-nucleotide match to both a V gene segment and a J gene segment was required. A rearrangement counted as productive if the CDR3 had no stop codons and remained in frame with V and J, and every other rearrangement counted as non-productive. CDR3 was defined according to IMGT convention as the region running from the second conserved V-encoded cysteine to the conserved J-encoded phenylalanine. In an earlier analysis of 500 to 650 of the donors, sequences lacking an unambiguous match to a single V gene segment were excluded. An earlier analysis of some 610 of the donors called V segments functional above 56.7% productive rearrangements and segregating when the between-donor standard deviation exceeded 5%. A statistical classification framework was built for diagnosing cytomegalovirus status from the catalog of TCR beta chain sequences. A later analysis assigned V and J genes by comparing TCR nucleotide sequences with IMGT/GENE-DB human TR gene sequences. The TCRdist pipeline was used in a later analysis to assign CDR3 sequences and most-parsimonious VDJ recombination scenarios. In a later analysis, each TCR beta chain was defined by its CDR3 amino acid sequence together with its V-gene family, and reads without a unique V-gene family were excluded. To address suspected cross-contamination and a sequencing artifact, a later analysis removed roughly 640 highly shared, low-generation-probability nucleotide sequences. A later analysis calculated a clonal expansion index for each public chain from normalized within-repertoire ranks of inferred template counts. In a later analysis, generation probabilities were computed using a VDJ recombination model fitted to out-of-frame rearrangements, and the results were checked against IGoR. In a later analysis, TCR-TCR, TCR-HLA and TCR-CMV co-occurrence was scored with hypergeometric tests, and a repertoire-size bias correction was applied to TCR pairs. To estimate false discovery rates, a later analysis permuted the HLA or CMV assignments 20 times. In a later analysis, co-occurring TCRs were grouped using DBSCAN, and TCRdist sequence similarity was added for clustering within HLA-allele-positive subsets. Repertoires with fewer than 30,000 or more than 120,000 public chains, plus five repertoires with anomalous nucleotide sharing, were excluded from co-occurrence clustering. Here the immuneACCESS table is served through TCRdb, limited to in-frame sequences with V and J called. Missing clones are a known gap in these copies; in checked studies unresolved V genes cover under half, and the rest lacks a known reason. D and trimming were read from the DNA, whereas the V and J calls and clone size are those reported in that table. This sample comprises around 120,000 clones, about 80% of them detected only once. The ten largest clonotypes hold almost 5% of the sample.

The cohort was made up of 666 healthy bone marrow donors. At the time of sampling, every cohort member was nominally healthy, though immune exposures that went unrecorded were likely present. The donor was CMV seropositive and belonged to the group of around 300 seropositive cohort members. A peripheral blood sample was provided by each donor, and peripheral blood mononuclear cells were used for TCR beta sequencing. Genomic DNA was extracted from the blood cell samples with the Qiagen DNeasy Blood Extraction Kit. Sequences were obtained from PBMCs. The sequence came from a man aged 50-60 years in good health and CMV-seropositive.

The CDR3 region: CASSETGLGSYEQYF. The sequenced DNA is TGTGCCAGCAGTGAGACGGGACTTGGCTCCTACGAGCAGTACTTC. The rearranged segments are TRBV25-1 and TRBJ2-7; tentative D gene TRBD2, with 6 bases matching. The CDR1 and CDR2 encoded by the germline V gene are MGHDK and SYGVNS. The CDR3 spans 15 residues, from the cysteine through the phenylalanine. Only the CDR3 portion is preserved as DNA: 45 bases, with reading frame beginning at the first base. Relative to germline, V is 3 bases shorter and J is 0 bases shorter, with 12 bases between their ends.